This paragraph reports one TCR beta chain. As yet, its antigen is unknown. An end of the junction differs from the germline gene, which may be a read error. This CDR3 contains 16 residues. Germline CDR1 and CDR2: MGHRA and YSYEKL. This entry comes from a study of tumor-infiltrating lymphocytes in primary liver carcinoma. Regarding the study as a whole: Relative to blood, tumors carried a significantly larger fraction of the repertoire in their top 250 clones (p = 0.039).

Starting material of 450 to 500 ng total RNA yielded TCR beta cDNA via a constant-region primer. Modified slightly, ARM-PCR produced TCR beta libraries over three nested multiplex PCR rounds. Use of TRBV1-TRBV30 forward primers with a C-beta reverse primer characterized the first two PCR rounds, which lasted about 11 cycles each. MiXCR, run by TCRdb on the multiplex PCR reads, gives a single entry per CDR3 protein. The repertoire holds 200,000 or so distinct CDR3 sequences, with roughly 61% as singletons. Germline DNA was extracted alongside blood RNA, which was obtained from unsorted whole blood. This sequence joins TRBV4-1 and TRBJ2-7; D is unclear. This receptor was identified in an older woman with primary liver carcinoma and hepatitis B virus infection. The sequenced material came from peripheral blood. CDR3 sequence: CTSSQNLPPPGYEQYF. The CDR3 DNA reads as TGCACCAGTAGCCAGAACCTCCCTCCACCCGGGTACGAGCAGTACTTC.